This section outlines one T cell receptor (beta chain) sequence together with its context. In the authors' methods: Counts of nucleated cells, estimated from reference gene primer amplification, were obtained. Assay used: immunoSEQ multiplex PCR; TCRdb lists only in-frame clones, some missing. The V and J calls and clone size are taken from that table; D and trimming were inferred from the DNA. The repertoire consists of about 73,000 clones, with about nine tenths occurring once and the leading ten covering 16%. This record comes from a study of blood T cell repertoires in COVID-19. For the study at large: T cells, B-cell-depleted T cells, or PBMCs supplied cDNA or gDNA.

There are 15 residues in the CDR3. V lost 0 bases to trimming and J lost 5 bases, with 8 bases between them. CDR1 LGHNA and CDR2 YNFKEQ come from the germline V gene. This clonotype was sampled from a woman older than 75 with active or convalescent COVID-19. Sequencing was done on a sample of peripheral blood. The chain has TRBV4-2 and TRBJ1-6; D is ambiguous. CDR3 loop: CASSQDPGDNSPLHF. CDR3 DNA sequence: TGTGCCAGCAGCCAAGATCCGGGAGATAATTCACCCCTCCACTTT.